Listed here is a single TCR beta chain. This entry belongs to a study of blood T cell repertoires in COVID-19. Background on the study: In each case, the material was cDNA or gDNA derived from T cells, B-cell-depleted T cells, or PBMCs.

Germline V gene lookup returns CDR1 LNHNV and CDR2 YYDKDF (reference sequence). This CDR3 comprises 16 residues. The J segment lost 0 bases and the V segment lost 8 bases, leaving 9 bases of the junction unmatched. Some clones are missing from TCRdb's copy, which holds only in-frame ones; the method was immunoSEQ multiplex PCR. Of some 150,000 clones listed, more than 70% are singletons. Sequenced sample: peripheral blood. V is TRBV15 and J is TRBJ1-5; TRBD1 matches at 8 bases. The TCR comes from a man between 60 and 75 years old with active or convalescent COVID-19. The CDR3 region is CATSAGGTYSNQPQHF. The CDR3 DNA reads as TGTGCCACCTCTGCAGGGGGCACCTATAGCAATCAGCCCCAGCATTTT.